Below are 25 T cell receptor beta chains sequenced from a single sample in a study of T cell repertoires in cytomegalovirus infection. TCRdb analysed the reads with MiXCR anew, one entry per CDR3 protein. The table has about 920,000 distinct CDR3 sequences, approximately 32% seen once. Their antigen targets remain unknown. The material sequenced was cultured CD8+ T cells from PBMCs, taken from culture after CMV antigen stimulation. These receptor sequences come from a human donor in good health (CMV status not recorded). Some clones in this sample may be carry-over from other donors' samples.

This chain uses TRBV6-1 with TRBJ2-7; D is uncertain. Germline loops: CDR1 MNHNS, CDR2 SASEGT. This CDR3 contains 14 residues. V shed 6 bases and J shed 5 bases, with 17 bases lying between them. As DNA, the CDR3 is TGTGCCAGCAGGTTAACGGGTCTCGAGAACGAGCAGTACGTC. This sequence encodes CASRLTGLENEQYV.

This clonotype occurred a few times. V and J are TRBV6-5 and TRBJ1-1; D is perhaps TRBD1 (5 bases). This CDR3 region has 12 residues. Germline V gene data show CDR1 as MNHEY and CDR2 as SVGAGI. Trimming stripped 5 bases from V and 7 bases from J, with 11 bases between. The CDR3 region has the DNA TGTGCCAGCAGTACCCTGAGGGGTGAAGCTTTCTTT. Protein sequence: CASSTLRGEAFF.

This chain links TRBV10-2 with TRBJ1-5; unclear D gene. Germline V gives CDR1 WSHSY, CDR2 SAAADI. The CDR3 contains 13 residues. With 2 bases removed from V and 0 bases from J, the gap between germline ends came to 2 bases. The CDR3 DNA sequence: TGCGCCAGCAGTGAGGTTAGCAATCAGCCCCAGCATTTT. This gives the protein CASSEVSNQPQHF.

This clonotype has more than one count but fewer than ten. V usage is TRBV27 and J usage is TRBJ1-1, with D possibly being TRBD1 (6 bases). V lost 6 bases, J lost 2 bases, and 19 bases lay in between. CDR3 length: 16 amino acids. Germline V lookup: CDR1 MNHEY, CDR2 SMNVEV (reference sequence). Here the CDR3 reads CASRGFRQGTNTEAFF. The CDR3 DNA is TGTGCCAGCAGGGGGTTCAGGCAGGGGACTAACACTGAAGCTTTCTTT.

The CDR3 DNA is TGTGCCAGCAGTGTCGACCGGGGGGGCAGAGAAGCTTTCTTT. It translates to CASSVDRGGREAFF. The chain has TRBV6-4 and TRBJ1-1; D perhaps matches TRBD1 (6 bases). Trimming cost V 4 bases and J 8 bases, with 17 bases left between them. The CDR3 loop spans 14 amino acids. Per germline, CDR1 MRHNA and CDR2 SNTAGT.

With regard to this clonotype: The junction and the germline gene differ at one end; a read error may be behind it. The chain joins TRBV12-3 or TRBV12-4 to TRBJ1-1; TRBD1 is a possible D gene (6 bases). The CDR3 is made up of 11 amino acids. The CDR3 bases are TGTGCCAACAGTACAGGGTCTGAAGCTTTCTTT. Translated: CANSTGSEAFF.

V is TRBV27 and J is TRBJ2-7; D gene uncertain. V shed 0 bases and J shed 3 bases, with 9 bases lying between them. This CDR3 has 14 residues. Germline CDR1 MNHEY, CDR2 SMNVEV (reference sequence). CDR3 sequence: CASSLSVNLYEQYF. Here the CDR3 DNA reads TGTGCCAGCAGTTTATCTGTCAACCTCTACGAGCAGTACTTC.

The CDR3, as DNA: TGTGCCAGCAGTCCCCGGGGCAGCCTGATCGATGGCTACACCTTC. Translation: CASSPRGSLIDGYTF. The chain employs TRBV7-6 and TRBJ1-2; the D gene is possibly TRBD1 (5 bases). Trimming cost V 6 bases and J 6 bases, with 20 bases left between them. CDR1 and CDR2 from the germline V gene are SGHVS and FNYEAQ. The CDR3 is 15 amino acids.

This clonotype was detected only a few times. The chain recombines TRBV19 with TRBJ1-1, with a tentative D call TRBD1 (5 bases). This CDR3 has 12 amino acids. Germline V gene sequence: CDR1 LNHDA, CDR2 SQIVND (reference sequence). V shed 7 bases and J shed 7 bases, with 13 bases lying between them. The CDR3 region is CASTPSGIEAFF. CDR3 nucleotide sequence: TGTGCCAGTACGCCGTCAGGGATTGAAGCTTTCTTT.

The chain couples TRBV6-5 to TRBJ2-2; D is ambiguous. CDR3 length equals 14 residues. V shed 0 bases and J shed 7 bases, with 9 bases lying between them. The germline V gene encodes CDR1 MNHEY and CDR2 SVGAGI. The CDR3 DNA is TGTGCCAGCAGTTACTCTTCCCTAGTCGGGGAGCTGTTTTTT. Encoded protein: CASSYSSLVGELFF.

V gene TRBV20-1 combines with J gene TRBJ1-5; D unresolved. This CDR3 has 14 residues. Germline V gene data show CDR1 as DFQATT and CDR2 as SNEGSKA (reference sequence). The V end lost 0 bases, the J end lost 6 bases, and 12 bases lay between the germline ends. The CDR3 DNA follows: TGCAGTGCTAGAGATCTGCGGGAGGGTCAGCCCCAGCATTTT. This sequence encodes CSARDLREGQPQHF.

This clonotype was seen only a few times. This rearrangement joins TRBV9 to TRBJ2-2; the match to TRBD2 covers 9 bases. The germline V gene has CDR1 SGDLS and CDR2 YYNGEE. Unmatched junction bases numbered 9, after V lost 4 bases and J lost 5 bases. The CDR3 covers 16 residues. CDR3 nucleotide sequence: TGTGCCAGCAGCTCAAGCGGGGGGCCGGGAACCGGGGAGCTGTTTTTT. Translation: CASSSSGGPGTGELFF.

This clonotype was seen repeatedly, ten times or more. The rearrangement uses TRBV28 and TRBJ1-5; D possibly corresponds to TRBD1 (5 bases). Deletions cut 10 bases from V and 0 bases from J, with 16 bases between. This CDR3 region has 15 residues. CDR1 MDHEN and CDR2 SYDVKM come from the germline V gene. CDR3 amino acids: CATGGESFSNQPQHF. In DNA form, the CDR3 reads TGTGCCACCGGGGGGGAGTCATTTAGCAATCAGCCCCAGCATTTT.

This clonotype appeared many times. The gene calls are TRBV7-6 and TRBJ2-3; 7 bases match TRBD2. The CDR3 runs to 15 residues. The J segment lost 5 bases and the V segment lost 5 bases, leaving 10 bases of the junction unmatched. Germline V gene sequence: CDR1 SGHVS, CDR2 FNYEAQ. CDR3 nucleotide sequence: TGTGCCAGCAGCGTCGGGACTACCGCCCTAGATACGCAGTATTTT. Protein sequence: CASSVGTTALDTQYF.

This clonotype showed up many times. The chain recombines TRBV14 with TRBJ2-7, with TRBD1 matching 7 bases. The CDR3 consists of 15 residues. Germline CDR1 is SGHDN and CDR2 is FVKESK. The ends lost 2 bases at V and 4 bases at J; junction bases unmatched: 8. Here the CDR3 DNA reads TGTGCCAGCAGCCAAATGATTGACAGGGTGTACGAGCAGTACTTC. The encoded protein is CASSQMIDRVYEQYF. The full variable domain, with the rest looked up from reference TRBV14 and TRBJ2-7, is EAGVTQFPSHSVIEKGQTVTLRCDPISGHDNLYWYRRVMGKEIKFLLHFVKESKQDESGMPNNRFLAERTGGTYSTLKVQPAELEDSGVYFCASSQMIDRVYEQYFGPGTRLTVT.

The rearrangement links TRBV15 to TRBJ1-3; D unclear. Germline V gives CDR1 LNHNV, CDR2 YYDKDF (reference sequence). The CDR3 loop spans 14 amino acids. V dropped 7 bases and J dropped 5 bases, with 15 bases sitting between them. DNA for the CDR3: TGTGCCACCATCGACTCGGTAGATAGAAACACCATATATTTT. Translation gives CATIDSVDRNTIYF.

The chain carries TRBV6-1 and TRBJ2-5, with 9 bases that match TRBD1. This CDR3 has 15 amino acids. V shed 0 bases and J 5 bases; nucleotides not matched to a gene: 4. Germline V lookup: CDR1 MNHNS, CDR2 SASEGT. In nucleotides, the CDR3 is TGTGCCAGCAGTGAAGCTGACAGGGGGTTGGAGACCCAGTACTTC. It translates to CASSEADRGLETQYF.

V and J are TRBV27 and TRBJ2-5; TRBD2 might be the D (6 bases). Trimming took 6 bases from V and 1 from J, leaving 18 bases between them. Germline V gene lookup returns CDR1 MNHEY and CDR2 SMNVEV (reference sequence). This CDR3 comprises 16 residues. CDR3 sequence reads: CASSQPGTWGQETQYF. CDR3 sequence (DNA): TGTGCCAGCAGCCAGCCTGGGACTTGGGGCCAAGAGACCCAGTACTTC.

This clonotype was seen a handful of times. The rearrangement links TRBV7-6 to TRBJ2-7; a weak D match, TRBD1 (6 bases). The CDR3 consists of 15 residues. Germline V lookup: CDR1 SGHVS, CDR2 FNYEAQ. V dropped 4 bases and J dropped 0 bases, with 13 bases sitting between them. CDR3 sequence: CASSWQQGSSYEQYF. DNA for the CDR3: TGTGCCAGCAGCTGGCAACAGGGCAGCTCCTACGAGCAGTACTTC.

This clonotype was seen only once. The chain uses TRBV10-3 and TRBJ2-5, with D perhaps given as TRBD1 or TRBD2 (5 bases each). V lost 2 bases and J 3 bases, leaving 7 bases between the germline ends. The CDR3 length is 13 residues. Germline V CDR1 and CDR2: ENHRY, SYGVKD. The CDR3 DNA follows: TGTGCCATCAGTGAGCGGGGCGAAGAGACCCAGTACTTC. This gives the protein CAISERGEETQYF.

This clonotype was observed at least ten times. The J gene is TRBJ1-2, the V gene TRBV7-2; the match to TRBD1 covers 9 bases. Trimming removed 0 bases from V and 8 bases from J; junction bases left unmatched: 10. The CDR3 sequence is 16 residues long. Germline values: CDR1 SGHTA, CDR2 FQGNSA. This CDR3 is CASSLAGTGSGGGYTF. DNA of the CDR3: TGTGCCAGCAGCTTAGCGGGGACAGGGTCGGGAGGGGGCTACACCTTC.

The V call is TRBV20-1, the J call TRBJ2-1, with TRBD1 matching over 7 bases. V shed 0 bases, J shed 7 bases, and the junction held 3 bases outside the gene matches. The germline gives CDR1 DFQATT, CDR2 SNEGSKA (reference sequence). The CDR3 is 13 residues long. CDR3 loop: CSARDPRGNEQFF. The CDR3 coding sequence is TGCAGTGCTAGAGACCCCAGGGGGAATGAGCAGTTCTTC.

In the case of this clonotype: Since a much larger clone is just one base distant, this may be a read error. This chain links TRBV7-6 with TRBJ2-5; D remains ambiguous. With 11 bases removed from V and 5 bases from J, the gap between germline ends came to 15 bases. CDR3 size: 12 residues. Per the germline V gene, CDR1 is SGHVS and CDR2 is FNYEAQ. CDR3 DNA: TGTGCCGCGAGAGCTCCGGTTGAGACCCAGTACTTC. It codes for CAARAPVETQYF.

The chain is built from TRBV11-1 and TRBJ2-7, with 7 bases lining up with TRBD1. The trim removed 5 bases at V and 2 bases at J, leaving 6 bases unmatched. Germline V CDR1 and CDR2: SGHAT, FQDESV (reference sequence). CDR3 length equals 14 residues. The CDR3 coding sequence is TGTGCCAGCAGCCGCTGGGACAGCGCCTACGAGCAGTACGTC. Protein sequence: CASSRWDSAYEQYV.

This chain links TRBV19 with TRBJ1-2; TRBD1 matches 9 bases. J gave up 4 bases and V 5 bases, and 8 bases lay outside the gene matches. Germline CDR1 reads LNHDA; CDR2 reads SQIVND (reference sequence). There are 15 residues in the CDR3. The CDR3 DNA sequence: TGTGCCAGTAGTGACCGGGACAGGGTTGTCTATGGCTACACCTTC. Amino acids: CASSDRDRVVYGYTF.